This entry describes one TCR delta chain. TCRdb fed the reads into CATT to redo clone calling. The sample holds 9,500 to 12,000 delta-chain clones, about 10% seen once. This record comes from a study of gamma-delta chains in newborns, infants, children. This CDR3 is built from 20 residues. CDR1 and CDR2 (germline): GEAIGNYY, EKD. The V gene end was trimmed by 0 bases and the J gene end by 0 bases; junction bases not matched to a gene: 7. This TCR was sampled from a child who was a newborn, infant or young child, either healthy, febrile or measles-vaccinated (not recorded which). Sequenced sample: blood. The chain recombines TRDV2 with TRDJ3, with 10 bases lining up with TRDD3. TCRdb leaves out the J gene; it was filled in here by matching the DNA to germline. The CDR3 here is CACDTGNWGIRSWDTRQMFF. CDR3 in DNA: TGTGCCTGTGACACCGGGAACTGGGGGATTCGCTCCTGGGACACCCGACAGATGTTTTTC.